This T cell receptor (beta chain) was identified during a study of T cell responses to AZD1222 COVID-19 vaccine. Overall study findings and caveats: Across the whole spike, CD4 TCRs peaked at regions 160-218 and 743-854. Regions left unmutated in variants are reportedly the target of nearly half of spike-specific TCRs.

Turning to this clone: Its target is not known.

The CDR3 contains 13 residues. V was shortened by 7 bases and J by 6 bases, with 13 bases between the two germline ends. Germline assignment: CDR1 MNHEY and CDR2 SMNVEV (reference sequence). The assay was immunoSEQ multiplex PCR, and TCRdb's table has in-frame clones only and misses some. The sample has around 80,000 clones, 92% seen once; the top ten hold roughly 5.1%. The chain links TRBV27 to TRBJ1-5, with D unresolved. The sequence was collected from an adult who received the AZD1222 COVID-19 vaccine. The sequencing used peripheral blood, collected 28 days after the second AZD1222 dose. The CDR3 coding sequence is TGTGCCAGCAAATCAGAGGGAGGTCAGCCCCAGCATTTT. Amino acids: CASKSEGGQPQHF.